The sequence of this TCR beta chain was determined in a study of T cells in Graves' hyperthyroidism and ophthalmopathy. The TCR beta CDR3 regions underwent amplification using RNA transcripts as the source. First-round RT-PCR targeting the TCR CDR3 was performed with the HTBI primer set. Using its own MiXCR run on the multiplex PCR reads, TCRdb lists one record per CDR3 protein. Here the sample spans a few hundred thousand distinct CDR3 sequences, more than 11% being singletons. This clonotype has a count of ten or more. Germline CDR1 and CDR2: SGHRS and YFSETQ. The CDR3 is made up of 15 amino acids. The J segment lost 2 bases and the V segment lost 1 base, leaving 3 bases of the junction unmatched.

This chain uses TRBV5-1 with TRBJ2-7, with 10 bases identical to TRBD2. This clonotype was sampled from a woman aged 25 to 39 with Graves' hyperthyroidism that later progressed to Graves' ophthalmopathy. The sample was blood. The CDR3 here is CASSLLTSGTYEQYF. The CDR3 coding sequence is TGCGCCAGCAGCTTGCTAACTAGCGGGACCTACGAGCAGTACTTC.